Listed here are 25 T cell receptor beta chains from one sample, sequenced in a study of CD8 T cells in ankylosing spondylitis. MiXCR was run by TCRdb on the 5' RACE reads, yielding one entry per CDR3 protein. The table lists 30,000 to 45,000 distinct CDR3 sequences, approximately 10% of them singletons, with approximately 15% in the top ten. Sequenced input: blood, either unsorted or a sorted T cell fraction (not recorded which). Receptors were obtained from a male donor with ankylosing spondylitis or in good health (not recorded which).

The chain combines TRBV5-4 with TRBJ2-3, with 10 bases lining up with TRBD2. Germline trimming cut 4 bases from V and 5 bases from J; bases unmatched to any gene: 13. The CDR3 contains 17 residues. CDR1 and CDR2 from the germline V gene are SGHNT and YYREEE (reference sequence). The CDR3 region is CASSPPLAGVPGDTQYF. CDR3 nucleotides: TGTGCCAGCAGCCCTCCGCTAGCGGGAGTTCCCGGAGATACGCAGTATTTT.

The sample holds many counts of this clonotype. This chain joins TRBV28 and TRBJ1-4; D not resolved. The CDR3 is 13 residues long. V lost 5 bases to trimming and J lost 8 bases, with 12 bases between them. Germline CDR1 MDHEN, CDR2 SYDVKM. CDR3 DNA: TGTGCCAGCAGTACCTCCCGGGTGGAAAAACTGTTTTTT. It translates to CASSTSRVEKLFF.

There are many counts of this clonotype. The chain has TRBV20-1 and TRBJ1-5, with 7 bases lining up with TRBD1. Germline loops: CDR1 DFQATT, CDR2 SNEGSKA (reference sequence). Trimming took 0 bases from V and 9 from J; bases not matched to a gene: 5. This CDR3 comprises 13 residues. CDR3 in amino acids: CSARDKGAGPQHF. DNA for the CDR3: TGCAGTGCTAGAGATAAGGGGGCAGGGCCCCAGCATTTT.

This clonotype was recorded many times. The J gene is TRBJ2-4, the V gene TRBV9, with D maybe TRBD2 (7 bases). The CDR3 has 14 amino acids. Trimming removed 0 bases at V and 11 bases at J, with 15 bases between. Germline CDR1 is SGDLS and CDR2 is YYNGEE. CDR3: CASSVDGGGGFQYF. The DNA of the CDR3 is TGTGCCAGCAGCGTAGACGGGGGAGGGGGATTTCAGTACTTC.

This clonotype has ten or more counts. An end of the junction does not agree with germline; a read error may underlie this. The rearrangement joins TRBV9 to TRBJ2-7; 8 bases line up with TRBD1. The CDR3 runs 15 residues. Per the germline V gene, CDR1 is SGDLS and CDR2 is YYNGEE. This chain's CDR3 is CASSPGQGVSHEQYF. In DNA, the CDR3 is TGTGCCAGCAGCCCCGGACAGGGTGTCTCCCACGAGCAGTACTTC.

This clonotype has at least ten counts. This rearrangement joins TRBV20-1 to TRBJ2-1, with D unresolved. V dropped 0 bases and J dropped 7 bases, with 22 bases sitting between them. This CDR3 contains 17 residues. In germline, CDR1 is DFQATT, CDR2 SNEGSKA (reference sequence). This CDR3 reads CSARDQDPPRYINEQFF. CDR3 DNA sequence: TGCAGTGCTAGAGATCAAGATCCCCCTAGGTACATAAATGAGCAGTTCTTC.

The table lists this clonotype with many counts. The chain recombines TRBV20-1 with TRBJ2-5; possibly TRBD1 for D (5 bases). CDR1 and CDR2 from the germline V gene are DFQATT and SNEGSKA (reference sequence). The V end lost 3 bases, the J end lost 1 base, and 18 bases lay between the germline ends. The CDR3 is made up of 16 amino acids. The CDR3, as DNA: TGCAGTGCTAGGAAATCACCCTCAGGGTTCCAAGAGACCCAGTACTTC. It is translated as CSARKSPSGFQETQYF.

This clonotype was observed at least ten times. This chain links TRBV12-3 or TRBV12-4 with TRBJ1-3; no clear D. This CDR3 region has 14 residues. Trimming removed 4 bases at V and 0 bases at J, with 7 bases between. The CDR3 is CASSSQRSGNTIYF. In DNA, the CDR3 is TGTGCCAGCAGTTCCCAGCGCTCTGGAAACACCATATATTTT.

Ten or more counts support this clonotype. J is TRBJ2-5 and V is TRBV12-3 or TRBV12-4, with D unresolved. The CDR3 extends over 13 amino acids. The ends were cut back, 3 bases at V and 5 bases at J, with 10 bases in the middle. CDR3 bases: TGTGCCAGCAGTTTTTACAGTCCGGAGACCCAGTACTTC. This gives the protein CASSFYSPETQYF.

This clonotype came up many times. J is TRBJ2-7 and V is TRBV20-1; D is unclear. V was clipped by 3 bases and J by 0 bases, with 15 bases between them. The germline gives CDR1 DFQATT, CDR2 SNEGSKA (reference sequence). This CDR3 contains 15 residues. The CDR3 region is CSARDAERSSYEQYF. DNA of the CDR3: TGCAGTGCTAGGGACGCGGAACGTAGCTCCTACGAGCAGTACTTC.

This clonotype was found a few times. With a much larger clone just one base away, this may be a read error. The chain is built from TRBV5-6 and TRBJ1-1; D not certain. Per the germline V gene, CDR1 is SGHDT and CDR2 is YYEEEE. The CDR3 length is 14 residues. The CDR3 spells CASSLAPANPEAFF. The CDR3 DNA follows: TGTGCCAGCAGCTTGGCGCCAGCGAACCCTGAAGCTTTCTTT.

This clonotype was detected ten times or more. The chain couples TRBV28 to TRBJ2-7; unclear D gene. V was pared by 3 bases and J by 5 bases, with 17 bases between. CDR1 MDHEN and CDR2 SYDVKM come from the germline V gene. The CDR3 covers 15 residues. CDR3 residues: CASSFGLGSSHEQYF. DNA for the CDR3: TGTGCCAGCAGTTTTGGGCTAGGCTCTTCCCACGAGCAGTACTTC.

The table lists this clonotype with many counts. This chain joins TRBV20-1 and TRBJ1-1; D not certain. Germline CDR1 DFQATT, CDR2 SNEGSKA (reference sequence). V lost 0 bases, J lost 2 bases, and 1 base lay in between. The CDR3 is 11 residues long. For the CDR3, the DNA is TGCAGTGCTAGAGAAAACACTGAAGCTTTCTTT. Translated: CSARENTEAFF.

This clonotype occurred many times. The chain links TRBV7-2 to TRBJ2-3; unclear D gene. V was cut by 4 bases and J by 6 bases, with 5 bases left in between. Germline V gene lookup returns CDR1 SGHTA and CDR2 FQGNSA. The CDR3 extends over 11 amino acids. This CDR3 reads CASSSRDTQYF. CDR3 in DNA: TGTGCCAGCAGCTCAAGGGATACGCAGTATTTT. The full variable domain, with the rest looked up from reference TRBV7-2 and TRBJ2-3, is GAGVSQSPSNKVTEKGKDVELRCDPISGHTALYWYRQSLGQGLEFLIYFQGNSAPDKSGLPSDRFSAERTGGSVSTLTIQRTQQEDSAVYLCASSSRDTQYFGPGTRLTVL.

This clonotype was seen at least ten times. The chain has TRBV24-1 and TRBJ2-1; the match to TRBD2 covers 12 bases. This CDR3 has 18 residues. In germline, CDR1 is KGHDR, CDR2 SFDVKD. After removal of 4 bases from V and 0 bases from J, the junction contained 6 bases not matched to a gene. The DNA for the CDR3 is TGTGCCACCAGTGACTCCCTAGCGGGAGGGGACTCCTACAATGAGCAGTTCTTC. This codes for CATSDSLAGGDSYNEQFF.

The table lists this clonotype with a few counts. A read error may account for a junction end that differs from germline. The V gene is TRBV30, the J gene TRBJ2-1, with D perhaps TRBD1 or TRBD2 (5 bases each). Germline CDR1 reads GTSNPN; CDR2 reads SVGIG (reference sequence). The CDR3 covers 13 residues. CDR3 amino acids: CAWTLGEYSEQFF. As DNA, the CDR3 is TGTGCCTGGACCCTAGGGGAGTACAGTGAGCAGTTCTTC.

By share of the sample, this clonotype is large. This chain uses TRBV9 with TRBJ2-7, with D perhaps TRBD1 (5 bases). Germline CDR1 reads SGDLS; CDR2 reads YYNGEE. This CDR3 region has 16 residues. The V and J ends lost 0 bases and 4 bases respectively, with 17 bases between them. Here the CDR3 reads CASSVAGMGPPYEQYF. The CDR3, as DNA: TGTGCCAGCAGCGTAGCTGGAATGGGGCCTCCTTACGAGCAGTACTTC. The full variable domain, with the rest looked up from reference TRBV9 and TRBJ2-7, is DSGVTQTPKHLITATGQRVTLRCSPRSGDLSVYWYQQSLDQGLQFLIQYYNGEERAKGNILERFSAQQFPDLHSELNLSSLELGDSALYFCASSVAGMGPPYEQYFGPGTRLTVT.

This clonotype was recorded many times. The V gene is TRBV4-1, the J gene TRBJ2-7; 8 bases are a match to TRBD1. Trimming removed 3 bases from V and 0 bases from J; junction bases left unmatched: 10. The CDR3 contains 17 residues. In germline, CDR1 is MGHRA, CDR2 YSYEKL. In DNA form, the CDR3 reads TGCGCCAGCAGCCATGTTAGATCCGGGACAGGCTCCTACGAGCAGTACTTC. Protein: CASSHVRSGTGSYEQYF.

In this sample, this clonotype turned up many times. The rearrangement uses TRBV20-1 and TRBJ2-5, with 9 nucleotides matching TRBD2. Germline CDR1 reads DFQATT; CDR2 reads SNEGSKA (reference sequence). This CDR3 contains 14 residues. J was trimmed by 3 bases and V by 3 bases; bases with no gene match: 5. The CDR3 region is CSASSASGKETQYF. For the CDR3, the DNA is TGCAGTGCTAGCAGCGCTAGCGGGAAAGAGACCCAGTACTTC.

There are many counts of this clonotype. The rearrangement uses TRBV3-1 and TRBJ1-3; TRBD1 might be the D (5 bases). This CDR3 contains 17 residues. V gave up 1 base and J gave up 2 bases, with 15 bases separating them. Germline lookup yields CDR1 LGHDT and CDR2 YNNKEL (reference sequence). The CDR3 region is CASSQGEGPSTGNTIYF. CDR3 nucleotides: TGTGCCAGCAGCCAAGGGGAGGGGCCTAGCACTGGAAACACCATATATTTT.

This clonotype was counted many times. The V and J genes are TRBV18 and TRBJ2-7; D is uncertain. Looked up from germline, CDR1 is KGHSH and CDR2 is LQKENI. The CDR3 extends over 12 amino acids. Trimming shortened V by 3 bases and J by 2 bases, and 5 bases separated the two germline ends. As DNA, the CDR3 is TGTGCCAGCTCACCCGTTACCTACGAGCAGTACTTC. Translated, it gives CASSPVTYEQYF.

This clonotype showed up many times. The chain carries TRBV7-9 and TRBJ2-1; TRBD2 matches at 7 bases. The junction had 9 bases not matched to a gene; V was cut back by 5 bases and J by 2 bases. The CDR3 totals 16 residues. The germline CDR1 and CDR2 sequences are SEHNR and FQNEAQ (reference sequence). CDR3 nucleotide sequence: TGTGCCAGCAGCCCCCTGGGCGGGAGTGCCTACAATGAGCAGTTCTTC. This codes for CASSPLGGSAYNEQFF. Full variable domain (outside the CDR3, taken from reference TRBV7-9 and TRBJ2-1): DTGVSQNPRHKITKRGQNVTFRCDPISEHNRLYWYRQTLGQGPEFLTYFQNEAQLEKSRLLSDRFSAERPKGSFSTLEIQRTEQGDSAMYLCASSPLGGSAYNEQFFGPGTRLTVL.

The V call is TRBV9, the J call TRBJ2-3; no clear D gene. From germline, CDR1 is SGDLS and CDR2 YYNGEE. Trimming stripped 0 bases from V and 1 base from J, with 12 bases between. The CDR3 is made up of 16 amino acids. The CDR3 coding sequence is TGTGCCAGCAGCGTAGGAGTCCTATCCCGCACAGATACGCAGTATTTT. This gives the protein CASSVGVLSRTDTQYF.

V is TRBV7-2 and J is TRBJ2-7, with D possibly called TRBD1 or TRBD2 (5 bases each). This CDR3 is 15 amino acids long. CDR1 is SGHTA, CDR2 FQGNSA, per germline. V was trimmed by 0 bases and J by 0 bases, leaving 9 bases between them. For the CDR3, the DNA is TGTGCCAGCAGCTTAGCCGGGACCGACTCCTACGAGCAGTACTTC. Its protein product is CASSLAGTDSYEQYF.

This clonotype was seen repeatedly, ten times or more. The gene calls are TRBV5-1 and TRBJ2-1; D is perhaps TRBD1 (5 bases). Deletions cut 1 base from V and 10 bases from J, with 9 bases between. There are 12 residues in the CDR3. CDR1 and CDR2 (germline): SGHRS, YFSETQ. CDR3 in amino acids: CASSLQGSEQFF. DNA for the CDR3: TGCGCCAGCAGCTTGCAGGGATCCGAGCAGTTCTTC.